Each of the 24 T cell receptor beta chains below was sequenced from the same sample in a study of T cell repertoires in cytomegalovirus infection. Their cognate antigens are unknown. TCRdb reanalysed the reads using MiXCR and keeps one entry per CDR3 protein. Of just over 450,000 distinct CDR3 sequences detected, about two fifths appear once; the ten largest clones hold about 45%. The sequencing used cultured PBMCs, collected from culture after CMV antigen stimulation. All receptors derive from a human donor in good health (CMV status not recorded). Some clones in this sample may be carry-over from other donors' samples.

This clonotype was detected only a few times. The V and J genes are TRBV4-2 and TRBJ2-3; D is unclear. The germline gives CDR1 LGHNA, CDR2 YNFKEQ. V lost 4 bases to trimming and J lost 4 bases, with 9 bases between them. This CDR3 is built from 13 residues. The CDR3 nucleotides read TGTGCCAGCAGCCCCCGCCTCCCAGATACGCAGTATTTT. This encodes CASSPRLPDTQYF.

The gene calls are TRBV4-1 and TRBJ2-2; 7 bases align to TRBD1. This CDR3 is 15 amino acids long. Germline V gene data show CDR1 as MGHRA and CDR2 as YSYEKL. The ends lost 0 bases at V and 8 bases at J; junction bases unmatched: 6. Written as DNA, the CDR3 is TGCGCCAGCAGCCAAGATCAGGGGGTATGGGGGGAGCTGTTTTTT. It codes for CASSQDQGVWGELFF.

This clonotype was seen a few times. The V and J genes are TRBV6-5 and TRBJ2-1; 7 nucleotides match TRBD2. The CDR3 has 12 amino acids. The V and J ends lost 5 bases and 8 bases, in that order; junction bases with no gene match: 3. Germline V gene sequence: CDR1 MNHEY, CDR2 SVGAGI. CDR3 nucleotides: TGTGCCAGCAGTAGACTAGCTGATGAGCAGTTCTTC. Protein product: CASSRLADEQFF.

Here the CDR3 reads CASSESAEEQFF. The CDR3 region has the DNA TGTGCCAGCAGTGAATCGGCGGAAGAGCAGTTCTTC. The V and J genes are TRBV6-1 and TRBJ2-1; D is ambiguous. CDR3 length equals 12 residues. The germline V gene encodes CDR1 MNHNS and CDR2 SASEGT. Trimming removed 2 bases from V and 10 bases from J, with 9 bases in between.

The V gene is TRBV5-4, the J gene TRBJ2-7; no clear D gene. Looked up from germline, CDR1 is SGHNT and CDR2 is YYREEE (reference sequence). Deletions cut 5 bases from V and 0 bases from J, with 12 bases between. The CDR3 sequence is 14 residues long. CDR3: CASRTDFSSYEQYF. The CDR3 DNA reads TGTGCCAGCAGAACCGACTTTAGCTCCTACGAGCAGTACTTC.

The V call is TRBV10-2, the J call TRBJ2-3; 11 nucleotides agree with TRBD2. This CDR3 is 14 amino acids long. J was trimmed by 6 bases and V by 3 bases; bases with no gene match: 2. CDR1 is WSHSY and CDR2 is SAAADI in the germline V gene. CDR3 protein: CASSDSGGEDTQYF. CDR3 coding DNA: TGCGCCAGCAGTGATAGCGGGGGGGAGGATACGCAGTATTTT.

CDR3 sequence reads: CASSLLGKDQPQHF. In nucleotides, the CDR3 is TGTGCCAGCAGTTTATTGGGGAAGGATCAGCCCCAGCATTTT. V gene TRBV28 combines with J gene TRBJ1-5, with unresolved D. Germline assignment: CDR1 MDHEN and CDR2 SYDVKM. V gave up 1 base and J gave up 5 bases, with 9 bases separating them. This CDR3 contains 14 residues.

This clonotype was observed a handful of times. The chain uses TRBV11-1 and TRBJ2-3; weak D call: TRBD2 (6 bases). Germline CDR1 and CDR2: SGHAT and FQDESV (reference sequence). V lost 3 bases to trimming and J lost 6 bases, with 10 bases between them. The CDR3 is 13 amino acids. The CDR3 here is CASSFRLGDTQYF. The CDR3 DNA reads TGTGCCAGCAGCTTCAGACTAGGGGATACGCAGTATTTT.

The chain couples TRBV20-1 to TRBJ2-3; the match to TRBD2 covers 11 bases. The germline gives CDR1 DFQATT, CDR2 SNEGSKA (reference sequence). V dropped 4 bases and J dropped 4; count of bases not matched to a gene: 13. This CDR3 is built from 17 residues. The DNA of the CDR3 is TGCAGTGCTATAGGGACTAGCGGCACGAGCAGGGCAGATACGCAGTATTTT. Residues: CSAIGTSGTSRADTQYF.

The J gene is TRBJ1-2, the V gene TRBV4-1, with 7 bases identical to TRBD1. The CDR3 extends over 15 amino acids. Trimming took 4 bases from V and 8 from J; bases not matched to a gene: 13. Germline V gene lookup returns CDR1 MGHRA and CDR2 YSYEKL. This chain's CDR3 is CASSRGRGADSGYTF. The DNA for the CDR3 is TGCGCCAGCAGCCGTGGCAGGGGGGCGGACAGCGGCTACACCTTC.

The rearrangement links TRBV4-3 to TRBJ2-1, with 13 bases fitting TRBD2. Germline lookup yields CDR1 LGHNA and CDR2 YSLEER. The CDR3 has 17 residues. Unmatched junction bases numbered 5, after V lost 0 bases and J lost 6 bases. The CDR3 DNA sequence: TGCGCCAGCAGCCAAGATCAAGGACTAGCGGGAGTCAATGAGCAGTTCTTC. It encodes CASSQDQGLAGVNEQFF.

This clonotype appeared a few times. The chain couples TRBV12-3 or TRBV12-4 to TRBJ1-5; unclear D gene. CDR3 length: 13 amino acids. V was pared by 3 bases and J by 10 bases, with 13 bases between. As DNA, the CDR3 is TGTGCCAGCAGTTTTGTCACGGATGGACCCCAGCATTTT. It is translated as CASSFVTDGPQHF.

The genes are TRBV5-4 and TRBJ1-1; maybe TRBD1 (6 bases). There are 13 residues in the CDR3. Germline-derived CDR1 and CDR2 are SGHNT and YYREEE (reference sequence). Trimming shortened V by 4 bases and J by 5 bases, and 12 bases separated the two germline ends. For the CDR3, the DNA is TGTGCCAGCAGCGGACAGAGAGGGACTGAAGCTTTCTTT. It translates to CASSGQRGTEAFF.

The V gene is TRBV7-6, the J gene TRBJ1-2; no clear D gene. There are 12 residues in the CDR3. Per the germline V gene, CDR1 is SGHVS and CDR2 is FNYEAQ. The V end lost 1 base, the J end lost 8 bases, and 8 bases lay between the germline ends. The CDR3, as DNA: TGTGCCAGCAGCTTAGAGGAAGGCGGCTACACCTTC. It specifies CASSLEEGGYTF. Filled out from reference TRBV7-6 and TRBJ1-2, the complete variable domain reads GAGVSQSPRYKVTKRGQDVALRCDPISGHVSLYWYRQALGQGPEFLTYFNYEAQQDKSGLPNDRFSAERPEGSISTLTIQRTEQRDSAMYRCASSLEEGGYTFGSGTRLTVV.

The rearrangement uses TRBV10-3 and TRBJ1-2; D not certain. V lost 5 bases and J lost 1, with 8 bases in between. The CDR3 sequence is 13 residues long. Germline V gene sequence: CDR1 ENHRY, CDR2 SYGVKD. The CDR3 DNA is TGTGCCATCAGTCTGGCTGATAACTATGGCTACACCTTC. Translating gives CAISLADNYGYTF.

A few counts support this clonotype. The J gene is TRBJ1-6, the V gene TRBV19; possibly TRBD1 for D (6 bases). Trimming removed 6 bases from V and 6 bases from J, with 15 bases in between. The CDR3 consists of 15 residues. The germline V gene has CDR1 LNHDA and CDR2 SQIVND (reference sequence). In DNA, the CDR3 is TGTGCCAGTAGGAAAACAGGGACGGGTAATTCACCCCTCCACTTT. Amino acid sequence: CASRKTGTGNSPLHF. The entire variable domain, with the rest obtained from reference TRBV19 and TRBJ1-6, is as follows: DGGITQSPKYLFRKEGQNVTLSCEQNLNHDAMYWYRQDPGQGLRLIYYSQIVNDFQKGDIAEGYSVSREKKESFPLTVTSAQKNPTAFYLCASRKTGTGNSPLHFGNGTRLTVT.

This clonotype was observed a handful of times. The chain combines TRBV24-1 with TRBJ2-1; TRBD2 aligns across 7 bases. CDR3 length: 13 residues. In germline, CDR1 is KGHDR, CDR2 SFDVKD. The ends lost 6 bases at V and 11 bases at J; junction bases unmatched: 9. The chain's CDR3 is CATSSGEGRKQFF. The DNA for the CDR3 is TGTGCCACCAGTTCTGGGGAGGGGCGAAAGCAGTTCTTC.

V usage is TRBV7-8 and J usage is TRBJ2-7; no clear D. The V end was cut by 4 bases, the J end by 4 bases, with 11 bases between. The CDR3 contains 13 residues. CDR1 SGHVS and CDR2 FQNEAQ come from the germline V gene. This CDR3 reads CASSSNWEYEQYF. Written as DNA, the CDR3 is TGTGCCAGCAGCTCGAACTGGGAATACGAGCAGTACTTC.

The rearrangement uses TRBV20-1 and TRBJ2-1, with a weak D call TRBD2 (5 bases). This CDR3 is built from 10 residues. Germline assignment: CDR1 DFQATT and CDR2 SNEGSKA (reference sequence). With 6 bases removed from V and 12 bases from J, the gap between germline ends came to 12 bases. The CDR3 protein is CSATGVGQFF. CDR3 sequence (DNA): TGCAGTGCCACCGGGGTAGGGCAGTTCTTC.

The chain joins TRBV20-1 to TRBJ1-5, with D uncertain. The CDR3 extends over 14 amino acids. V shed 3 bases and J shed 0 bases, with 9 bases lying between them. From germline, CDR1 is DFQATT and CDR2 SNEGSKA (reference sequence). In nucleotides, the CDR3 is TGCAGTGCTAGTCGGCGGTTTAGCAATCAGCCCCAGCATTTT. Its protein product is CSASRRFSNQPQHF.

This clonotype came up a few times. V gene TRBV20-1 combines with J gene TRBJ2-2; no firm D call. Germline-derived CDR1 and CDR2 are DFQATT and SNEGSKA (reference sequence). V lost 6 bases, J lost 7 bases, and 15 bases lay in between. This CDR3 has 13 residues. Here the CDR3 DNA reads TGCAGTGCCACGGGCCCTTCGGGCGGGGAGCTGTTTTTT. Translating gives CSATGPSGGELFF.

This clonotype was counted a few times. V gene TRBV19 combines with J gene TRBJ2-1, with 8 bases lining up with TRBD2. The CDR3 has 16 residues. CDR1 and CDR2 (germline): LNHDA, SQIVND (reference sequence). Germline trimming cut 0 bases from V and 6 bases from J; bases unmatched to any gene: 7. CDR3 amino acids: CASSIDRGGRANEQFF. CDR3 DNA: TGTGCCAGTAGTATAGATCGGGGGGGGAGGGCCAATGAGCAGTTCTTC.

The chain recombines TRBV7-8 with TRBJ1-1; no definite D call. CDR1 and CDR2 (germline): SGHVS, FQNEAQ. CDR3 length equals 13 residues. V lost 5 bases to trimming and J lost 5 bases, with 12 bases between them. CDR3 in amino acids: CASSLDIGTEAFF. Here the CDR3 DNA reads TGTGCCAGCAGCCTCGATATTGGGACTGAAGCTTTCTTT.

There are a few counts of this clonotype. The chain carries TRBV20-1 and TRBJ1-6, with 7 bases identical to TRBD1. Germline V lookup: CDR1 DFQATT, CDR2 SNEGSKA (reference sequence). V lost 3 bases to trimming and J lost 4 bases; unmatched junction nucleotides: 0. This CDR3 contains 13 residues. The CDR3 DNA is TGCAGTGCTAGGGGACAGTATAATTCACCCCTCCACTTT. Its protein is CSARGQYNSPLHF.